One sample yielded the 30 T cell receptor beta chains listed below, sequenced in a study of T cell responses to AZD1222 COVID-19 vaccine (dated by TCRdb to about 2021). The sample's time point label, decoded: baseline before first vaccination. Libraries were prepared through the immunoSEQ multiplex PCR assay. TCRdb holds this immuneACCESS table with in-frame rearrangements only. Some clones are missing; in checked studies, unresolved V genes explain under half, and the rest has no known cause. The sample records roughly 130,000 clones, roughly nine tenths of which are singletons. Just over 3% of the sample is in the top ten clones. Sequenced material: peripheral blood, taken on day 0 of AZD1222 vaccination. The source is an adult in good health.

V gene TRBV19 combines with J gene TRBJ2-5; D possibly matches TRBD1 or TRBD2 (6 bases each). The CDR3 totals 14 residues. The V and J ends lost 6 bases and 4 bases respectively, with 15 bases between them. In germline, CDR1 is LNHDA, CDR2 SQIVND (reference sequence). CDR3 in amino acids: CASRPGAKGETQYF. The CDR3 nucleotides are TGTGCCAGTAGGCCGGGGGCTAAGGGAGAGACCCAGTACTTC.

This clone was seen a single time. The chain uses TRBV28 and TRBJ1-1; tentatively, D is TRBD1 (5 bases). The CDR3 spans 14 residues. The ends were cut back, 1 base at V and 5 bases at J, with 11 bases in the middle. Looked up from germline, CDR1 is MDHEN and CDR2 is SYDVKM. The CDR3 protein is CASSLLPGQTEAFF. DNA of the CDR3: TGTGCCAGCAGTTTATTGCCGGGGCAAACTGAAGCTTTCTTT.

V gene TRBV28 combines with J gene TRBJ2-2; weak D call: TRBD1 (6 bases). The ends were cut back, 6 bases at V and 7 bases at J, with 12 bases in the middle. The V gene's germline CDR1 is MDHEN and CDR2 SYDVKM. CDR3 length equals 13 residues. The CDR3 sequence: CASRAQGYGELFF. DNA of the CDR3: TGTGCCAGCAGGGCACAGGGTTACGGGGAGCTGTTTTTT. Together with reference TRBV28 and TRBJ2-2, the CDR3 gives the full variable domain: DVKVTQSSRYLVKRTGEKVFLECVQDMDHENMFWYRQDPGLGLRLIYFSYDVKMKEKGDIPEGYSVSREKKERFSLILESASTNQTSMYLCASRAQGYGELFFGEGSRLTVL.

V usage is TRBV5-5 and J usage is TRBJ1-4; D gene ambiguous. The germline gives CDR1 SGHKS, CDR2 YYEKEE (reference sequence). The V end was cut by 3 bases, the J end by 3 bases, with 12 bases between. The CDR3 length is 15 residues. CDR3 coding DNA: TGTGCCAGCAGCTCCTTAGGCCGTTCTAATGAAAAACTGTTTTTT. Translating it yields CASSSLGRSNEKLFF. Based on the CDR3 plus reference TRBV5-5 and TRBJ1-4, the full variable domain is DAGVTQSPTHLIKTRGQQVTLRCSPISGHKSVSWYQQVLGQGPQFIFQYYEKEERGRGNFPDRFSARQFPNYSSELNVNALLLGDSALYLCASSSLGRSNEKLFFGSGTQLSVL.

This sequence joins TRBV11-3 and TRBJ1-2; TRBD1 agrees at 9 bases. CDR3 length: 14 residues. With 5 bases clipped from V and 6 bases from J, the junction kept 7 bases outside the gene matches. CDR1 is SGHNT and CDR2 is YENEEA in the germline V gene. The DNA of the CDR3 is TGTGCCAGCAGCCTCGGGAGACAGGGGGATGGCTACACCTTC. Its protein product is CASSLGRQGDGYTF.

V and J are TRBV11-2 and TRBJ1-1; maybe TRBD1 (6 bases). The CDR3 extends over 14 amino acids. The germline V gene encodes CDR1 SGHAT and CDR2 FQNNGV. V lost 3 bases and J lost 0, with 8 bases in between. CDR3 coding DNA: TGTGCCAGCAGCTTTAACAGGGTGAACACTGAAGCTTTCTTT. It specifies CASSFNRVNTEAFF.

The V gene is TRBV19, the J gene TRBJ2-7; 7 bases align to TRBD2. The V gene's germline CDR1 is LNHDA and CDR2 SQIVND (reference sequence). The CDR3 runs to 15 residues. The ends lost 5 bases at V and 0 bases at J; junction bases unmatched: 7. CDR3 DNA sequence: TGTGCCAGTAGTTTGGGACTAAGCAGCTCCTACGAGCAGTACTTC. Residues: CASSLGLSSSYEQYF.

CDR3: CATSRDREGAENTEAFF. DNA of the CDR3: TGTGCCACCAGCAGAGATCGAGAGGGGGCAGAGAACACTGAAGCTTTCTTT. This rearrangement joins TRBV15 to TRBJ1-1; 7 bases align to TRBD1. This CDR3 spans 17 amino acids. The V segment lost 0 bases and the J segment 1 base; nucleotides outside the gene matches: 8. CDR1 and CDR2 from the germline V gene are LNHNV and YYDKDF (reference sequence).

The genes are TRBV5-5 and TRBJ1-4; TRBD1 matches at 7 bases. V shed 4 bases and J 8 bases; nucleotides not matched to a gene: 5. Germline values: CDR1 SGHKS, CDR2 YYEKEE (reference sequence). This CDR3 has 13 amino acids. The CDR3 is CASSAGGQEKLFF. The DNA of the CDR3 is TGTGCCAGCAGCGCAGGGGGTCAAGAAAAACTGTTTTTT.

This sequence joins TRBV6-4 and TRBJ1-6; D is undetermined. Germline V gene sequence: CDR1 MRHNA, CDR2 SNTAGT. Trimming took 2 bases from V and 7 from J, leaving 3 bases between them. This CDR3 has 12 amino acids. The CDR3 spells CASSDLNSPLHF. CDR3 bases: TGTGCCAGCAGTGACCTCAATTCACCCCTCCACTTT.

The chain is built from TRBV6-1 and TRBJ1-2; 8 bases map to TRBD1. In germline, CDR1 is MNHNS, CDR2 SASEGT. The CDR3 contains 17 residues. With V trimmed by 2 bases and J by 6 bases, 14 bases remained unmatched. The chain's CDR3 is CASSESEGQALLDGYTF. The CDR3 coding sequence is TGTGCCAGCAGTGAATCGGAGGGACAGGCCCTTCTAGATGGCTACACCTTC.

The gene calls are TRBV10-1 and TRBJ1-4, with TRBD1 as a possible D gene (6 bases). Trimming shortened V by 2 bases and J by 0 bases, and 13 bases separated the two germline ends. The CDR3 runs to 17 residues. Germline CDR1 and CDR2: WNHNN and SYGVQD (reference sequence). The CDR3 loop is CASSETRDTATNEKLFF. CDR3 coding DNA: TGCGCCAGCAGTGAGACCCGGGACACTGCAACTAATGAAAAACTGTTTTTT.

The J gene is TRBJ1-1, the V gene TRBV10-1, with 8 bases matching TRBD1. V lost 6 bases, J lost 2 bases, and 2 bases stayed unmatched. Germline V lookup: CDR1 WNHNN, CDR2 SYGVQD (reference sequence). The CDR3 covers 13 residues. This chain's CDR3 is CASRDRANTEAFF. The CDR3 DNA follows: TGCGCCAGCAGGGACAGGGCCAACACTGAAGCTTTCTTT.

This clone appeared a few times. The chain links TRBV25-1 to TRBJ2-7; TRBD1 matches at 7 bases. The CDR3 loop spans 15 amino acids. Per germline, CDR1 MGHDK and CDR2 SYGVNS. Trimming at V came to 4 bases and at J to 3 bases, leaving 9 bases not matched to a gene. The CDR3 coding sequence is TGTGCCAGCAGTGGAGACAGGGTCCCTTTCTACGAGCAGTACTTC. Translated: CASSGDRVPFYEQYF.

The gene calls are TRBV25-1 and TRBJ1-6, with 7 bases fitting TRBD1. The CDR3 is made up of 13 amino acids. CDR1 is MGHDK, CDR2 SYGVNS, per germline. The trim removed 8 bases at V and 5 bases at J, leaving 3 bases unmatched. The CDR3 loop is CASHRGHNSPLHF. The CDR3 coding sequence is TGTGCCAGCCACAGGGGCCATAATTCACCCCTCCACTTT.

The rearrangement uses TRBV11-2 and TRBJ2-7; TRBD2 matches at 9 bases. The CDR3 is 15 amino acids. V lost 1 base, J lost 2 bases, and 3 bases stayed unmatched. CDR1 and CDR2 from the germline V gene are SGHAT and FQNNGV. The CDR3 DNA follows: TGTGCCAGCAGCTTAGGATTAGCGGGAGCCTACGAGCAGTACTTC. It translates to CASSLGLAGAYEQYF.

The chain combines TRBV18 with TRBJ2-5, with 9 bases that match TRBD1. The germline gives CDR1 KGHSH, CDR2 LQKENI. V lost 3 bases and J lost 2; bases outside the gene matches: 4. The length of the CDR3 is 15 residues. This CDR3 is CASSPYRGLQETQYF. Written as DNA, the CDR3 is TGTGCCAGCTCACCGTACAGGGGGCTGCAAGAGACCCAGTACTTC.

The chain employs TRBV5-6 and TRBJ1-3; no definite D call. The CDR3 is 15 amino acids. Germline assignment: CDR1 SGHDT and CDR2 YYEEEE. The V end was cut by 1 base, the J end by 2 bases, with 10 bases between. The DNA of the CDR3 is TGTGCCAGCAGCTTGTCGAGCGGGGCTGGAAACACCATATATTTT. It yields the protein CASSLSSGAGNTIYF.

V usage is TRBV2 and J usage is TRBJ1-6; D unresolved. CDR1 is SNHLY and CDR2 is FYNNEI in the germline V gene. Trimming pared 3 bases from V and 7 bases from J, leaving 13 bases between. This CDR3 has 15 amino acids. CDR3 amino acids: CASSDQDRSNSPLHF. CDR3 sequence (DNA): TGTGCCAGCAGTGACCAGGACCGTTCCAATTCACCCCTCCACTTT.

The V and J genes are TRBV4-2 and TRBJ1-5, with TRBD1 matching 9 bases. Germline CDR1 is LGHNA and CDR2 is YNFKEQ. Germline trimming cut 4 bases from V and 7 bases from J; bases unmatched to any gene: 5. The CDR3 is made up of 14 amino acids. The chain's CDR3 is CASSPDRGGQPQHF. As DNA, the CDR3 is TGTGCCAGCAGCCCTGACAGGGGGGGACAGCCCCAGCATTTT.

This clone was detected only once. The V call is TRBV6-5, the J call TRBJ2-5, with TRBD2 identical over 9 bases. The CDR3 contains 16 residues. Germline V CDR1 and CDR2: MNHEY, SVGAGI. Trimming at V came to 4 bases and at J to 2 bases, leaving 8 bases not matched to a gene. The CDR3: CASSSSRLAVQETQYF. The DNA for the CDR3 is TGTGCCAGCAGTTCAAGTCGACTAGCGGTACAAGAGACCCAGTACTTC.

The sample holds one count of this clone. J is TRBJ2-5 and V is TRBV6-5, with TRBD2 matching over 8 bases. The J segment lost 2 bases and the V segment lost 11 bases, leaving 10 bases of the junction unmatched. The CDR3 totals 14 residues. Looked up from germline, CDR1 is MNHEY and CDR2 is SVGAGI. The DNA for the CDR3 is TGTGCCGCGGGGGTCAGCGGGAGACAAGAGACCCAGTACTTC. Encoded protein: CAAGVSGRQETQYF.

This sequence joins TRBV11-2 and TRBJ1-1; tentative D call: TRBD1 (5 bases). The CDR3 length is 16 residues. Trimming stripped 1 base from V and 1 base from J, with 13 bases between. Germline CDR1 SGHAT, CDR2 FQNNGV. The DNA for the CDR3 is TGTGCCAGCAGCTTAGTCTGGGGCCAGAGGAACACTGAAGCTTTCTTT. Amino acid sequence: CASSLVWGQRNTEAFF.

This clone has only one observation. J is TRBJ1-4 and V is TRBV7-9, with no clear D. The V and J ends lost 2 bases and 4 bases respectively, with 11 bases between them. There are 15 residues in the CDR3. Germline-derived CDR1 and CDR2 are SEHNR and FQNEAQ (reference sequence). The CDR3 coding sequence is TGTGCCAGCAGCTTACAAGGCCAGCATAATGAAAAACTGTTTTTT. Amino acid sequence: CASSLQGQHNEKLFF.

The chain combines TRBV6-2 or TRBV6-3 with TRBJ1-2; the D is unclear. V lost 7 bases and J 0 bases, leaving 12 bases between the germline ends. This CDR3 is 14 amino acids long. Per germline, CDR1 MNHEY and CDR2 SVGEGT. CDR3 protein: CASTPDGTNYGYTF. As DNA, the CDR3 is TGTGCCAGCACCCCAGACGGAACTAACTATGGCTACACCTTC.

The rearrangement uses TRBV19 and TRBJ2-1; D may be TRBD2 (6 bases). CDR1 and CDR2 (germline): LNHDA, SQIVND (reference sequence). The CDR3 length is 13 residues. V shed 6 bases and J shed 10 bases, with 16 bases lying between them. CDR3 in amino acids: CASRDPGLPEQFF. CDR3 nucleotide sequence: TGTGCCAGTAGGGACCCGGGACTCCCCGAGCAGTTCTTC. Together with reference TRBV19 and TRBJ2-1, the CDR3 gives the full variable domain: DGGITQSPKYLFRKEGQNVTLSCEQNLNHDAMYWYRQDPGQGLRLIYYSQIVNDFQKGDIAEGYSVSREKKESFPLTVTSAQKNPTAFYLCASRDPGLPEQFFGPGTRLTVL.

The chain joins TRBV15 to TRBJ2-1; TRBD1 might be the D (6 bases). The CDR3 runs 19 residues. V lost 3 bases, J lost 6 bases, and 27 bases lay in between. Germline assignment: CDR1 LNHNV and CDR2 YYDKDF (reference sequence). CDR3: CATSRRGSIIPTLTNEQFF. The CDR3 DNA reads TGTGCCACCAGCAGGAGGGGGAGCATAATCCCGACGTTGACCAATGAGCAGTTCTTC.

V usage is TRBV7-9 and J usage is TRBJ2-1; TRBD2 matches at 11 bases. CDR3 size: 20 residues. V gave up 7 bases and J gave up 3 bases; unmatched junction bases: 20. Germline assignment: CDR1 SEHNR and CDR2 FQNEAQ (reference sequence). As DNA, the CDR3 is TGTGCCAGCACCGAAACGGCTAGGCTAGCGGGAGGAAGGATCTACAATGAGCAGTTCTTC. Amino acid sequence: CASTETARLAGGRIYNEQFF.

This clone was detected once. The J gene is TRBJ1-2, the V gene TRBV5-1; 8 bases line up with TRBD1. Trimming at V came to 0 bases and at J to 7 bases, leaving 8 bases not matched to a gene. CDR3 length equals 15 residues. CDR1 is SGHRS, CDR2 YFSETQ, per germline. The chain's CDR3 is CASSLGQGAGSGYTF. The CDR3 region has the DNA TGCGCCAGCAGCTTGGGGCAGGGGGCTGGGTCTGGCTACACCTTC.

This rearrangement joins TRBV3-1 (or the pseudogene TRBV3-2) to TRBJ1-6; maybe TRBD1 (6 bases). The CDR3 is 15 residues long. Germline CDR1 is LGHDT and CDR2 is YNNKEL (reference sequence). Trimming stripped 0 bases from V and 7 bases from J, with 10 bases between. The chain's CDR3 is CASSQEDRDNSPLHF. The CDR3 DNA is TGTGCCAGCAGCCAAGAGGACAGAGACAATTCACCCCTCCACTTT.